One sample yielded the 17 T cell receptor beta chains listed below, sequenced in a study of T cell responses to AZD1222 COVID-19 vaccine. Sequenced by immunoSEQ multiplex PCR; TCRdb stores in-frame clones only, minus some. This table holds 150,000 to 200,000 clones, less than 95% found once. The sample in question was peripheral blood, obtained on day 0 of AZD1222 vaccination. These TCRs come from an adult in good health.

This chain links TRBV4-1 with TRBJ1-1; D gene unclear. Germline assignment: CDR1 MGHRA and CDR2 YSYEKL. The CDR3 totals 13 residues. Deletions cut 0 bases from V and 6 bases from J, with 8 bases between. The CDR3 loop is CASSQDRTPEAFF. DNA for the CDR3: TGCGCCAGCAGCCAAGATAGGACGCCTGAAGCTTTCTTT.

This chain connects TRBV3-1 (or the pseudogene TRBV3-2) to TRBJ1-2, with 8 bases fitting TRBD1. J lost 6 bases, V lost 2 bases, and 8 bases had no gene match. The CDR3 runs 15 residues. The germline gives CDR1 LGHDT, CDR2 YNNKEL (reference sequence). The CDR3 bases are TGTGCCAGCAGCCAAACTCTGGACAGGGAGGATGGCTACACCTTC. It translates to CASSQTLDREDGYTF.

The chain has TRBV5-4 and TRBJ2-7; the D gene is possibly TRBD2 (6 bases). The germline CDR1 and CDR2 sequences are SGHNT and YYREEE (reference sequence). The CDR3 runs to 14 residues. V lost 4 bases and J 2 bases, leaving 13 bases between the germline ends. Here the CDR3 reads CASSRAGLAYEQYF. The CDR3 nucleotides are TGTGCCAGCAGCCGCGCGGGACTTGCCTACGAGCAGTACTTC.

The rearrangement uses TRBV11-2 and TRBJ2-7; 8 nucleotides agree with TRBD1. V lost 5 bases and J lost 4; bases outside the gene matches: 10. The CDR3 runs to 15 residues. Germline assignment: CDR1 SGHAT and CDR2 FQNNGV. CDR3 in DNA: TGTGCCAGCAGCCCCCGACAGGGGAGGATGTACGAGCAGTACTTC. Its translation: CASSPRQGRMYEQYF.

The chain uses TRBV2 and TRBJ2-7; 9 positions match TRBD1. V shed 11 bases, J shed 3 bases, and the junction held 14 bases outside the gene matches. Looked up from germline, CDR1 is SNHLY and CDR2 is FYNNEI. The CDR3 has 15 amino acids. CDR3 region: CAGLPEPGQGYEQYF. The CDR3 bases are TGTGCCGGCTTACCTGAACCGGGACAGGGCTACGAGCAGTACTTC.

The chain carries TRBV10-2 and TRBJ1-1; TRBD1 agrees at 9 bases. V lost 8 bases, J lost 6 bases, and 13 bases stayed unmatched. The length of the CDR3 is 15 residues. Germline-derived CDR1 and CDR2 are WSHSY and SAAADI. Here the CDR3 DNA reads TGCGCCAGCCGATTCGAGACAGGGGGAAACGCTGAAGCTTTCTTT. This codes for CASRFETGGNAEAFF.

The gene calls are TRBV28 and TRBJ1-3; D is uncertain. Between the trimmed V and J ends, which lost 3 bases and 2 bases, there was a span of 8 bases. Germline loops: CDR1 MDHEN, CDR2 SYDVKM. This CDR3 is built from 14 residues. The CDR3 spells CASSLDGTGNTIYF. The CDR3 coding sequence is TGTGCCAGCAGTTTGGACGGGACTGGAAACACCATATATTTT.

The J gene is TRBJ1-2, the V gene TRBV4-2; a weak D match, TRBD1 (6 bases). The germline V gene has CDR1 LGHNA and CDR2 YNFKEQ. V lost 10 bases and J lost 4, with 16 bases in between. The CDR3 has 13 residues. The CDR3 nucleotides read TGTGCCACATCAGGGGACCGACCCTATGGCTACACCTTC. Translated: CATSGDRPYGYTF.

V is TRBV10-3 and J is TRBJ1-2; D not certain. Trimming removed 3 bases at V and 4 bases at J, with 9 bases between. This CDR3 region has 13 residues. Germline assignment: CDR1 ENHRY and CDR2 SYGVKD. The CDR3 protein is CAISDFKSYGYTF. In nucleotides, the CDR3 is TGTGCCATCAGTGATTTTAAGAGCTATGGCTACACCTTC.

The chain couples TRBV5-4 to TRBJ2-5, with 10 bases identical to TRBD2. The CDR3 has 14 amino acids. The V segment lost 3 bases and the J segment 8 bases; nucleotides outside the gene matches: 7. Germline CDR1 and CDR2: SGHNT and YYREEE (reference sequence). The chain's CDR3 is CASSSTSGRETQYF. CDR3 in DNA: TGTGCCAGCAGCTCAACCAGCGGGAGGGAAACCCAGTACTTC.

V usage is TRBV19 and J usage is TRBJ2-3; D is ambiguous. Germline V gene data show CDR1 as LNHDA and CDR2 as SQIVND (reference sequence). This CDR3 comprises 13 residues. With 4 bases removed from V and 2 bases from J, the gap between germline ends came to 7 bases. As DNA, the CDR3 is TGTGCCAGTAGTAACTTTCCCACAGATACGCAGTATTTT. It codes for CASSNFPTDTQYF.

The V and J genes are TRBV7-2 and TRBJ1-4, with D possibly matching TRBD1 (5 bases). Germline lookup yields CDR1 SGHTA and CDR2 FQGNSA. Trimming took off 6 bases at V and 8 bases at J, with 16 bases between the two ends. The CDR3 has 14 amino acids. CDR3 DNA sequence: TGTGCCAGCAGTCCTGGGGGGGTAGGGGAAAAACTGTTTTTT. Its translation is CASSPGGVGEKLFF. The full variable domain, with the rest looked up from reference TRBV7-2 and TRBJ1-4, is GAGVSQSPSNKVTEKGKDVELRCDPISGHTALYWYRQSLGQGLEFLIYFQGNSAPDKSGLPSDRFSAERTGGSVSTLTIQRTQQEDSAVYLCASSPGGVGEKLFFGSGTQLSVL.

The CDR3 reads CASSLAGAREKLFF. The CDR3 DNA reads TGTGCCAGCAGTCTAGCAGGGGCCAGGGAAAAACTGTTTTTT. This chain uses TRBV7-9 with TRBJ1-4; weak D call: TRBD1 (6 bases). Germline CDR1 SEHNR, CDR2 FQNEAQ (reference sequence). The CDR3 extends over 14 amino acids. With 6 bases removed from V and 8 bases from J, the gap between germline ends came to 16 bases.

The chain carries TRBV29-1 and TRBJ2-7; D is perhaps TRBD2 (5 bases). Germline V CDR1 and CDR2: SQVTM, ANQGSEA. The V gene lost 6 bases and the J gene lost 5 bases, with 20 bases spanning the gap. The CDR3 runs to 14 residues. CDR3 region: CSVASDGDRNEQYF. The CDR3 region has the DNA TGCAGCGTGGCGTCGGACGGGGATCGGAACGAGCAGTACTTC.

V is TRBV14 and J is TRBJ1-4; D is unresolved. V was shortened by 1 base and J by 6 bases, with 12 bases between the two germline ends. This CDR3 is built from 15 residues. The germline gives CDR1 SGHDN, CDR2 FVKESK. This CDR3 reads CASSQGWNLDEKLFF. The DNA for the CDR3 is TGTGCCAGCAGCCAAGGATGGAATCTCGATGAAAAACTGTTTTTT.

This rearrangement joins TRBV20-1 to TRBJ1-2; D unclear. V was trimmed by 3 bases and J by 6 bases, leaving 14 bases between them. The germline V gene encodes CDR1 DFQATT and CDR2 SNEGSKA (reference sequence). The CDR3 is made up of 13 amino acids. The CDR3 DNA reads as TGCAGTGCTAGTATGGGCCTAGAGGATGGCTACACCTTC. Encoded protein: CSASMGLEDGYTF.

The rearrangement joins TRBV5-4 to TRBJ1-1, with 9 positions matching TRBD1. Trimming removed 4 bases from V and 2 bases from J; junction bases left unmatched: 6. Germline CDR1 and CDR2: SGHNT and YYREEE (reference sequence). The CDR3 is 15 residues long. The CDR3 reads CASSPSGQGNTEAFF. The DNA for the CDR3 is TGTGCCAGCAGCCCCTCGGGACAGGGAAACACTGAAGCTTTCTTT. The variable domain in full, with the rest retrieved from reference TRBV5-4 and TRBJ1-1, is ETGVTQSPTHLIKTRGQQVTLRCSSQSGHNTVSWYQQALGQGPQFIFQYYREEENGRGNFPPRFSGLQFPNYSSELNVNALELDDSALYLCASSPSGQGNTEAFFGQGTRLTVV.